Shown below are 8 T cell receptor beta chains from a single sample sequenced in a study of graft-versus-host responses after intestinal transplantation. For these TCRs, the target antigens are not known. Sequenced by immunoSEQ multiplex PCR; TCRdb stores in-frame clones only, minus some. Of 100,000 or so clones detected, roughly 90% appear once; the ten largest clones hold roughly 0.95%. The source material was unstimulated CD4+ T cells sorted from spleen or lymph node cells, sampled before transplant. All receptors derive from a human donor who was the organ donor for an intestinal transplant.

The chain recombines TRBV6-5 with TRBJ1-2, with D maybe TRBD1 (5 bases). The CDR3 spans 16 residues. Per germline, CDR1 MNHEY and CDR2 SVGAGI. Trimming pared 0 bases from V and 4 bases from J, leaving 15 bases between. CDR3 sequence (DNA): TGTGCCAGCAGTTACTCGCTTTGGGGCTCGGGCTATGGCTACACCTTC. This sequence encodes CASSYSLWGSGYGYTF.

This chain links TRBV9 with TRBJ2-3; TRBD2 matches 11 bases. V shed 4 bases, J shed 0 bases, and the junction held 10 bases outside the gene matches. Germline assignment: CDR1 SGDLS and CDR2 YYNGEE. This CDR3 has 18 residues. The CDR3 here is CASSPWASGGTSTDTQYF. The CDR3 DNA is TGTGCCAGCAGCCCTTGGGCTAGCGGGGGGACTAGCACAGATACGCAGTATTTT.

The V call is TRBV7-6, the J call TRBJ1-4, with D perhaps matching TRBD1 (5 bases). V gave up 1 base and J gave up 4 bases, with 13 bases separating them. This CDR3 region has 16 residues. The germline V gene encodes CDR1 SGHVS and CDR2 FNYEAQ. The CDR3 protein is CASSLGSGISNEKLFF. Here the CDR3 DNA reads TGTGCCAGCAGCTTAGGTTCAGGGATAAGTAATGAAAAACTGTTTTTT.

The chain links TRBV10-3 to TRBJ1-2; D is possibly TRBD1 (6 bases). The CDR3 runs 13 residues. Germline V lookup: CDR1 ENHRY, CDR2 SYGVKD. The V and J ends lost 4 bases and 10 bases respectively, with 16 bases between them. CDR3 nucleotide sequence: TGTGCCATCAGTGTAAATGGACAGTTAGACTACACCTTC. This encodes CAISVNGQLDYTF.

In DNA, the CDR3 is TGTGCCAGCAGCACCGGGGACGGGGGTCGCGGTCAGCCCCAGCATTTT. Protein: CASSTGDGGRGQPQHF. The rearrangement links TRBV6-6 to TRBJ1-5, with D maybe TRBD1 (5 bases). CDR1 and CDR2 from the germline V gene are MNHNY and SVGAGI (reference sequence). This CDR3 has 16 residues. V shed 6 bases and J shed 6 bases, with 21 bases lying between them.

This clone was seen a single time. The V call is TRBV30, the J call TRBJ1-4; D gene ambiguous. The germline gives CDR1 GTSNPN, CDR2 SVGIG (reference sequence). There are 14 residues in the CDR3. V shed 4 bases and J shed 0 bases, with 9 bases lying between them. CDR3 sequence (DNA): TGTGCCTGGAAGGTGTGGACAACTAATGAAAAACTGTTTTTT. It specifies CAWKVWTTNEKLFF. Complete variable domain (other parts from reference TRBV30 and TRBJ1-4): SQTIHQWPATLVQPVGSPLSLECTVEGTSNPNLYWYRQAAGRGLQLLFYSVGIGQISSEVPQNLSASRPQDRQFILSSKKLLLSDSGFYLCAWKVWTTNEKLFFGSGTQLSVL.

On this clone itself: The CDR3 carries no conserved terminal phenylalanine or tryptophan, so it likely arises from a read error. The DNA is left out, because the CDR3 cannot be placed on it with certainty; the CDR3 is given as TCRdb lists it. The chain links TRBV28 to TRBJ2-3. Counting both end residues, the CDR3 totals 9 amino acids. Germline V gene data show CDR1 as MDHEN and CDR2 as SYDVKM. Here the CDR3 reads CASSLGGYT.

The V call is TRBV6-5, the J call TRBJ1-5; 7 bases agree with TRBD1. The CDR3 length is 14 residues. Germline V gene data show CDR1 as MNHEY and CDR2 as SVGAGI. V shed 6 bases, J shed 7 bases, and the junction held 9 bases outside the gene matches. CDR3 in amino acids: CASSETGRWQPQHF. CDR3 in DNA: TGTGCCAGCAGCGAGACAGGGAGGTGGCAGCCCCAGCATTTT.